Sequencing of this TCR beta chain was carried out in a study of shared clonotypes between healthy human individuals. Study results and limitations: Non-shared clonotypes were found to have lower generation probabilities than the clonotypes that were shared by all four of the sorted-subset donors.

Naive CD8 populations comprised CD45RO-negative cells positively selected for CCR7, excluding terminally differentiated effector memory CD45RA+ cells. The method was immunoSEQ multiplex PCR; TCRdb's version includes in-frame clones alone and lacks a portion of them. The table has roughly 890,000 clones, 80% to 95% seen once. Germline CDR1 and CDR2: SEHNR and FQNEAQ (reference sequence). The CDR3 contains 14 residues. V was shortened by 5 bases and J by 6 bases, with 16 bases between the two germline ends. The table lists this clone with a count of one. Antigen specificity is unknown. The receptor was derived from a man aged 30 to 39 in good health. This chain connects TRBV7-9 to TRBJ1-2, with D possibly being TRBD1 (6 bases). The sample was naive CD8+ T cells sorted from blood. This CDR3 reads CASSDALSGDGYTF. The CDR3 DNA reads TGTGCCAGCAGCGATGCGTTATCAGGGGATGGCTACACCTTC.